This T cell receptor (beta chain) came from a study of control samples from healthy donors and cancer patients. This clone was detected a few times. Germline CDR1 KGHSH, CDR2 LQKENI. Trimming removed 0 bases at V and 4 bases at J, with 12 bases between. The CDR3 is 15 amino acids. Method: immunoSEQ multiplex PCR; TCRdb's copy keeps in-frame clones and lacks some. The sample holds 100,000 to 150,000 clones, almost 95% seen once. The V call is TRBV18, the J call TRBJ1-2; D is possibly TRBD1 (5 bases). This clonotype was sampled from a man older than 75 with head and neck cancer. The source material was PBMCs. The CDR3 region is CASSPPGATVYGYTF. CDR3 sequence (DNA): TGTGCCAGCTCACCACCCGGGGCCACCGTCTATGGCTACACCTTC.